Below, 22 T cell receptor beta chains from the same sample are listed, as sequenced in a study of blood T cell repertoires in COVID-19. Some clones are missing from TCRdb's copy, which holds only in-frame ones; the method was immunoSEQ multiplex PCR. The sample has some 240,000 clones, roughly 87% seen once; the top ten hold approximately 5%. Material for sequencing was peripheral blood. These receptors all stem from a woman in her forties who had recovered from COVID-19.

The J gene is TRBJ1-6, the V gene TRBV7-2; weak D call: TRBD1 (6 bases). Germline CDR1 reads SGHTA; CDR2 reads FQGNSA. Between the trimmed V and J ends, which lost 4 bases and 8 bases, there was a span of 21 bases. This CDR3 has 17 amino acids. The CDR3 DNA sequence: TGTGCCAGCAGCTACCTTAAGGGGGGGGTAGACGATTCACCCCTCCACTTT. This codes for CASSYLKGGVDDSPLHF.

This rearrangement joins TRBV27 to TRBJ1-3; D possibly corresponds to TRBD1 (5 bases). V was clipped by 6 bases and J by 1 base, with 10 bases between them. The CDR3 runs 14 residues. Germline lookup yields CDR1 MNHEY and CDR2 SMNVEV (reference sequence). The CDR3 here is CASRPSGSGNTIYF. In DNA form, the CDR3 reads TGTGCCAGCAGGCCGTCAGGGTCTGGAAACACCATATATTTT.

V is TRBV7-7 and J is TRBJ2-1; 8 bases are a match to TRBD2. J gave up 5 bases and V 1 base, and 4 bases lay outside the gene matches. CDR1 and CDR2 from the germline V gene are SSHAT and FNYEAQ (reference sequence). There are 15 residues in the CDR3. Written as DNA, the CDR3 is TGTGCCAGCAGCTTAGGGGCGGGAGGCCACAATGAGCAGTTCTTC. Translating gives CASSLGAGGHNEQFF.

This chain joins TRBV10-3 and TRBJ1-2; TRBD1 aligns across 7 bases. With 3 bases clipped from V and 3 bases from J, the junction kept 7 bases outside the gene matches. CDR1 is ENHRY and CDR2 is SYGVKD in the germline V gene. The CDR3 runs to 15 residues. The CDR3 here is CAISERGQRHYGYTF. The CDR3 region has the DNA TGTGCCATCAGTGAAAGGGGACAGAGACACTATGGCTACACCTTC.

The rearrangement uses TRBV7-2 and TRBJ2-1; D uncertain. From germline, CDR1 is SGHTA and CDR2 FQGNSA. V was trimmed by 2 bases and J by 6 bases, leaving 20 bases between them. The length of the CDR3 is 17 residues. For the CDR3, the DNA is TGTGCCAGCAGCTTAAAATCCCACCGCAGGTCAGGCAATGAGCAGTTCTTC. It codes for CASSLKSHRRSGNEQFF.

The CDR3 loop is CASSYSTGALGGYTF. The DNA for the CDR3 is TGTGCCAGCAGTTACTCGACAGGCGCCCTTGGTGGCTACACCTTC. The chain combines TRBV6-2 or TRBV6-3 with TRBJ1-2, with D tentatively TRBD1 (6 bases). CDR1 is MNHEY and CDR2 is SVGEGT in the germline V gene. The CDR3 totals 15 residues. V lost 0 bases and J 7 bases, leaving 15 bases between the germline ends.

The rearrangement uses TRBV3-1 (or the pseudogene TRBV3-2) and TRBJ1-5, with D unclear. This CDR3 contains 14 residues. V was clipped by 4 bases and J by 6 bases, with 13 bases between them. The germline CDR1 and CDR2 sequences are LGHDT and YNNKEL (reference sequence). The CDR3 sequence is CASSRDLGPQPQHF. Written as DNA, the CDR3 is TGTGCCAGCAGCCGTGATTTGGGCCCTCAGCCCCAGCATTTT.

This clone was seen a handful of times. This chain links TRBV2 with TRBJ1-5, with D hard to call. The CDR3 extends over 12 amino acids. In germline, CDR1 is SNHLY, CDR2 FYNNEI. The V gene lost 7 bases and the J gene lost 4 bases, with 8 bases spanning the gap. The CDR3 region is CASTMANQPQHF. CDR3 sequence (DNA): TGTGCCAGCACGATGGCTAATCAGCCCCAGCATTTT.

The chain uses TRBV5-5 and TRBJ1-2; unclear D gene. Germline V gene lookup returns CDR1 SGHKS and CDR2 YYEKEE (reference sequence). The CDR3 extends over 14 amino acids. With 4 bases removed from V and 4 bases from J, the gap between germline ends came to 14 bases. The CDR3 region has the DNA TGTGCCAGCAGCGTTGAGGCCCGTTCCTATGGCTACACCTTC. It codes for CASSVEARSYGYTF.

The chain combines TRBV28 with TRBJ1-2, with 9 bases fitting TRBD1. The J segment lost 1 base and the V segment lost 7 bases, leaving 4 bases of the junction unmatched. The CDR3 contains 14 residues. From germline, CDR1 is MDHEN and CDR2 SYDVKM. The DNA of the CDR3 is TGTGCCAGCATCGGGACAGGGCGTAACTATGGCTACACCTTC. Translation gives CASIGTGRNYGYTF.

This clone occurred once. V is TRBV7-9 and J is TRBJ2-2; 10 bases align to TRBD1. This CDR3 region has 16 residues. The germline gives CDR1 SEHNR, CDR2 FQNEAQ (reference sequence). J was trimmed by 2 bases and V by 5 bases; bases with no gene match: 5. This CDR3 reads CASSTRQGANTGELFF. The CDR3 bases are TGTGCCAGCAGCACCCGACAGGGGGCTAACACCGGGGAGCTGTTTTTT. Complete variable domain (other parts from reference TRBV7-9 and TRBJ2-2): DTGVSQNPRHKITKRGQNVTFRCDPISEHNRLYWYRQTLGQGPEFLTYFQNEAQLEKSRLLSDRFSAERPKGSFSTLEIQRTEQGDSAMYLCASSTRQGANTGELFFGEGSRLTVL.

In nucleotides, the CDR3 is TGTGCCATCAGCGGTGAGACAGGACGGGCCACTGAAGCTTTCTTT. The encoded protein is CAISGETGRATEAFF. The V and J genes are TRBV10-3 and TRBJ1-1; D might be TRBD1 (6 bases). Trimming removed 6 bases from V and 4 bases from J, with 18 bases in between. There are 15 residues in the CDR3. Germline V gene sequence: CDR1 ENHRY, CDR2 SYGVKD.

This chain links TRBV5-6 with TRBJ2-1; TRBD2 matches at 15 bases. This CDR3 spans 16 amino acids. Trimming at V came to 3 bases and at J to 5 bases, leaving 3 bases not matched to a gene. Per germline, CDR1 SGHDT and CDR2 YYEEEE. The CDR3 nucleotides read TGTGCCAGCAGCTGGGGGACTAGCGGGAGGAACAATGAGCAGTTCTTC. Protein sequence: CASSWGTSGRNNEQFF.

V is TRBV14 and J is TRBJ2-3, with D possibly TRBD2 on 5 matching bases. Trimming left V 3 bases short and J 4 bases short, with 14 bases between. This CDR3 has 15 residues. Per germline, CDR1 SGHDN and CDR2 FVKESK. CDR3 protein: CASSQVGPRADTQYF. For the CDR3, the DNA is TGTGCCAGCAGCCAGGTCGGTCCGCGGGCAGATACGCAGTATTTT.

The chain combines TRBV5-1 with TRBJ1-2; a possible D gene is TRBD1 (5 bases). The CDR3 loop spans 14 amino acids. Germline assignment: CDR1 SGHRS and CDR2 YFSETQ. V gave up 0 bases and J gave up 8 bases, with 14 bases separating them. CDR3 DNA sequence: TGCGCCAGCAGCTTGGATGGGGCAGGTTTGGGCTACACCTTC. Its protein product is CASSLDGAGLGYTF.

The chain has TRBV10-1 and TRBJ2-1; 13 bases match TRBD2. Looked up from germline, CDR1 is WNHNN and CDR2 is SYGVQD (reference sequence). Unmatched junction bases numbered 10, after V lost 3 bases and J lost 8 bases. There are 17 residues in the CDR3. The CDR3 loop is CASSDPLGLAGIHEQFF. For the CDR3, the DNA is TGCGCCAGCAGTGATCCCTTGGGACTAGCGGGGATACATGAGCAGTTCTTC.

The chain is built from TRBV25-1 and TRBJ2-3; D is possibly TRBD2 (6 bases). Trimming left V 6 bases short and J 4 bases short, with 17 bases between. This CDR3 spans 15 amino acids. Looked up from germline, CDR1 is MGHDK and CDR2 is SYGVNS. In DNA form, the CDR3 reads TGTGCCAGCAGACGTGGTAGTCTAGCGTCAGATACGCAGTATTTT. Translation: CASRRGSLASDTQYF.

The CDR3 bases are TGTGCCAGCAGTCCTCTACTAGCGGGAGGCCTCTACGAGCAGTACGTC. Residues: CASSPLLAGGLYEQYV. V usage is TRBV27 and J usage is TRBJ2-7; 12 bases line up with TRBD2. Germline trimming cut 5 bases from V and 3 bases from J; bases unmatched to any gene: 8. CDR3 length: 16 amino acids. Germline CDR1 and CDR2: MNHEY and SMNVEV (reference sequence).

This clone occurred a few times. This chain links TRBV28 with TRBJ1-6, with 9 positions matching TRBD1. The CDR3 length is 13 residues. Germline V gene data show CDR1 as MDHEN and CDR2 as SYDVKM. Germline trimming cut 5 bases from V and 16 bases from J; bases unmatched to any gene: 9. The CDR3 sequence is CASSTTGGTFLHF. CDR3 nucleotides: TGTGCCAGCAGTACGACAGGGGGTACCTTTCTCCACTTT.

The table lists this clone with a count of one. The V and J genes are TRBV12-3 or TRBV12-4 and TRBJ2-3; D unresolved. Trimming took 6 bases from V and 3 from J, leaving 4 bases between them. The length of the CDR3 is 11 residues. The CDR3 here is CASRRTDTQYF. DNA for the CDR3: TGTGCCAGCAGGCGTACAGATACGCAGTATTTT.

V usage is TRBV11-3 and J usage is TRBJ2-2, with D hard to call. Germline V lookup: CDR1 SGHNT, CDR2 YENEEA. V was clipped by 0 bases and J by 6 bases, with 5 bases between them. The CDR3 is 13 amino acids. CDR3 sequence reads: CASSLDPSGELFF. The CDR3 nucleotides read TGTGCCAGCAGCTTAGACCCGTCCGGGGAGCTGTTTTTT.

This chain joins TRBV10-3 and TRBJ1-2; TRBD1 matches 7 bases. The CDR3 runs 13 residues. Germline-derived CDR1 and CDR2 are ENHRY and SYGVKD. With V trimmed by 6 bases and J by 7 bases, 8 bases remained unmatched. This CDR3 is CAIRDRQGSGYTF. CDR3 sequence (DNA): TGTGCCATCAGAGATCGACAGGGCTCTGGCTACACCTTC.